The entry below gives a single TCR beta chain sequence along with its context. Its antigen remains unidentified. In germline, CDR1 is LNHNV, CDR2 YYDKDF (reference sequence). There are 15 residues in the CDR3. Trimming took 2 bases from V and 1 from J; bases not matched to a gene: 2. The PCR was carried out with 60 Vbeta primers and 13 Jbeta primers. Data came from immunoSEQ multiplex PCR; TCRdb stores just in-frame clones and leaves some out. The sample has some 100,000 clones, about 80% seen once; the top ten hold approximately 2%. This specimen comes from a study of cytomegalovirus exposure and HLA in healthy donors. Regarding the study as a whole: In a later analysis, parvovirus B19, influenza, CMV and Epstein-Barr virus appeared linked to several top co-occurrence clusters.

The chain links TRBV15 to TRBJ2-5; TRBD2 agrees at 9 bases. The receptor comes from a human donor in good health. Sequencing input: PBMCs. The CDR3 loop is CATSRPGLAQETQYF. As DNA, the CDR3 is TGTGCCACCAGCAGACCGGGACTAGCCCAAGAGACCCAGTACTTC.